This T cell receptor (beta chain) was identified during a study of metastatic and nonmetastatic thyroid tumors. Study summary: Samples came from malignant and benign thyroid patients, and repertoires were compared across blood and tumor or nodule tissue.

TCRdb re-analyzed the PCR reads through MiXCR. The profile shows approximately 65,000 clones, about 4% of them singletons. No treatment of any kind had been given to any patient before thyroid surgery. This TCR was sampled from a female donor with papillary thyroid cancer or a benign thyroid nodule (not recorded which). Some clones in this sample may be carry-over from other donors' samples. Sequenced material: blood.

CDR3 bases: TGTGCCAGCAGCCTCCCGGGCGCAGGGCTAAGAAACACCATATATTTT. Protein: CASSLPGAGLRNTIYF. V is TRBV5-6 and J is TRBJ1-3; D may be TRBD1 (5 bases). The CDR3 is made up of 16 amino acids. Germline assignment: CDR1 SGHDT and CDR2 YYEEEE. Trimming removed 4 bases from V and 5 bases from J, with 19 bases in between. The variable domain in full, completed from reference TRBV5-6 and TRBJ1-3, reads DAGVTQSPTHLIKTRGQQVTLRCSPKSGHDTVSWYQQALGQGPQFIFQYYEEEERQRGNFPDRFSGHQFPNYSSELNVNALLLGDSALYLCASSLPGAGLRNTIYFGEGSWLTVV.